This T cell receptor (beta chain) is from a study of T-cell memory formation after mild COVID-19 listed by TCRdb under 2021. Some background on the complete study: Most TCR sequence clusters were specific to one of the two donors. Two young, previously healthy adult volunteers made up the cohort, one male and one female. In a couple of donors, T-cell clones that expanded and contracted after mild COVID-19 were followed by sequencing TCRalpha and TCRbeta repertoires longitudinally. Points the paper makes about the study in general: Balanced CD4/CD8 phenotypes were observed for clones contracting from day 15 to 85, whereas a bias towards CD4+ was observed for a second wave of clones expanding from day 15 to 37. Some responding clones were found in pre-infection memory, which suggests that pre-existing cross-reactive memory T cells took part in the SARS-CoV-2 response. SARS-CoV-2 specificity of the second-wave clones peaking on day 37 was not confirmed. Contracting CD4+ clones turned up mainly in the CM and EM memory subsets, whereas EMRA was where CD8+ clones were enriched. The study covered only a couple of mild cases, and larger cohorts including severe cases with pre-infection samples were considered necessary.

Here V drops 3 bases and J drops 8 bases, and the junction holds 5 bases not matched to any gene. CDR1 and CDR2 are read off the germline V gene (reference sequence) as SEHNR and FQNEAQ. The CDR3 starts with the cysteine, ends with the phenylalanine, and has 16 residues. Just CDR3 DNA is preserved here, 48 bases in frame from base 1. In this sample, this clonotype turned up a few times. The specificity of this receptor is unknown. Qualities for individual bases were not recorded, and no much larger clone is one base off. Ficoll-Paque density gradient centrifugation was used to isolate PBMCs. Sequencing instrument: Illumina NovaSeq 6000. Using 5'RACE with constant-segment primers, TCRalpha and TCRbeta cDNA libraries were constructed, with sample barcodes and unique molecular identifiers added in the process. Trizol reagent was used to extract RNA from every sample. Libraries were amplified in two PCR steps, with a second sample barcode and Illumina TruSeq adapters added in the second step. Sequencing of libraries was performed on an Illumina NovaSeq with 2 x 150 bp paired-end reads. The study's processing was this. The reads were demultiplexed and collapsed into UMI-guided consensus sequences using migec v1.2.7. Using mixcr v2.1.11, UMI consensuses were aligned to TRA and TRB V and J templates and then assembled into clonotypes. Expanded or contracted clonotypes were those called significant by both edgeR and NoisET, with noise models trained on biological replicates. For edgeR calls, the cutoffs were a false discovery rate-adjusted p below 0.01 and a log2 fold-change threshold of 1. As an exploratory analysis of dynamics, PCA with hierarchical clustering was applied to max-normalized trajectories of the 1000 most abundant clonotypes. Each responding clone was given a CD4 or CD8 phenotype based on the CD4+ and CD8+ repertoires, which had been sequenced separately. TCRdb trimmed the raw reads at Q25, called clones with MiXCR and kept productive beta chains. When rows share a CDR3 protein, they turn into one entry using the most common DNA and genes. These V and J calls originate from TCRdb's pipeline instead of the authors' own analysis. The sample has about 240,000 distinct CDR3 sequences on record, 7.5% to 10% of them singletons. The ten largest account for 20% to 25% of the sample.

Sequenced: PBMCs or a T cell subset sorted from them (not recorded which). The chain couples TRBV7-9 to TRBJ2-1; 15 of the junction bases match TRBD2. The sequence came from a man younger than 35 who had mild COVID-19 (a few samples of this study predate the infection). The sample titles of this study are shuffled in the database, so cell type and time point are left out; the donor was told from shared clones. The CDR3: CASSFGLAGGHHEQFF. At the DNA level, the sequence is TGTGCCAGCAGCTTTGGACTAGCGGGGGGGCATCATGAGCAGTTCTTC.